This T cell receptor beta chain stems from a study of shared clonotypes between healthy human individuals. Note on this clone: Its antigen is as yet unknown.

The CDR3 runs to 14 residues. Germline trimming cut 4 bases from V and 10 bases from J; bases unmatched to any gene: 10. In germline, CDR1 is SGHRS, CDR2 YFSETQ. Measured with immunoSEQ multiplex PCR; TCRdb has only the in-frame clones, and not every one. The sample carries under 1,100,000 clones, more than 65% recorded once. The study, taken as a whole, reports: Tissues were not sampled, only blood, and their repertoires likely differ.

Sequenced input: memory CD4+ T cells sorted from blood. Subset described: CD45RA-negative fraction. The chain has TRBV5-1 and TRBJ1-4; 7 bases are a match to TRBD1. This sequence was found in a man younger than 35 in good health. The CDR3 loop reads CASSPDREDGKLFF. The DNA for the CDR3 is TGCGCCAGCAGCCCCGACAGGGAGGATGGAAAACTGTTTTTT.